This T cell receptor beta chain was profiled in a study of beta chain features in type 1 diabetes. V lost 5 bases and J lost 2, with 18 bases in between. The CDR3 is 16 residues long. From germline, CDR1 is SGHNT and CDR2 YENEEA. Expressed TCRB transcripts were sequenced because the isolated RNA had all been reverse transcribed beforehand. The repertoire was sequenced with immunoSEQ multiplex PCR; TCRdb's copy has only in-frame clones and lacks some. In the table there are 640,000 or so clones, about an eighth of which are singletons. Each donor gave one heparinised blood draw averaging about 110 mL. Study-wide findings and caveats: Type 1 diabetes patients showed a moderate but significant shortening of TCRB CDR3s in all four CD4+ subsets.

This clone was detected a few times. Its antigen is currently unknown. This clonotype originated in a man between 18 and 35 years old with type 1 diabetes. This chain links TRBV11-3 with TRBJ2-5, with D perhaps matching TRBD1 or TRBD2 (5 bases each). The sequencing sample was made of naive CD4+ T cells from blood. CDR3 region: CASSLYPGRTQETQYF. The CDR3 DNA reads as TGTGCCAGCAGCCTATATCCGGGACGGACTCAAGAGACCCAGTACTTC.